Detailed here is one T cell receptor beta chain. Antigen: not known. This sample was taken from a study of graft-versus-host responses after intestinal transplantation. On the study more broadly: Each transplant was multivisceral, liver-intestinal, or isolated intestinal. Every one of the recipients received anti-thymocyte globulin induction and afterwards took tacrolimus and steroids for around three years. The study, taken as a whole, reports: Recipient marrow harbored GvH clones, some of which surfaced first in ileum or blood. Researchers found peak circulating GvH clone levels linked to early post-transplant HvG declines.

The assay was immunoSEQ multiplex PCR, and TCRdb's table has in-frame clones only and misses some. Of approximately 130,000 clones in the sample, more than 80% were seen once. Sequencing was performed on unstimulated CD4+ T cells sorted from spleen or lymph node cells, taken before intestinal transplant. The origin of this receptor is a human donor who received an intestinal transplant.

CDR3: CASRDTEAFF. CDR3 nucleotides: TGTGCCAGCAGAGACACTGAAGCTTTCTTT. The V call is TRBV6-1, the J call TRBJ1-1; D is uncertain. V was pared by 6 bases and J by 3 bases, with 2 bases between. The CDR3 loop spans 10 amino acids. Germline V gives CDR1 MNHNS, CDR2 SASEGT.